This T cell receptor beta chain was sequenced for a study of blood T cell repertoires in COVID-19. Study details: Acute and convalescent COVID-19 samples came from the United States, Italy and Spain. T cells, B-cell-depleted T cells, or PBMCs provided the cDNA or gDNA that served as material.

This CDR3 contains 12 residues. Trimming removed 7 bases from V and 8 bases from J, with 15 bases in between. In germline, CDR1 is SGHRS, CDR2 YFSETQ. The protocol was immunoSEQ multiplex PCR, while the TCRdb copy is restricted to in-frame clones and leaves out a portion. The sample consists of some 150,000 clones, 75% to 85% of them appearing once. Sequences were obtained from peripheral blood. The V and J genes are TRBV5-1 and TRBJ1-2; no clear D. This clonotype was sampled from a woman aged 45 to 65 in a cohort sampled during active or convalescent COVID-19. CDR3 nucleotide sequence: TGCGCCAGCGGATCGGGGATCGGGGGCTACACCTTC. Translated: CASGSGIGGYTF.